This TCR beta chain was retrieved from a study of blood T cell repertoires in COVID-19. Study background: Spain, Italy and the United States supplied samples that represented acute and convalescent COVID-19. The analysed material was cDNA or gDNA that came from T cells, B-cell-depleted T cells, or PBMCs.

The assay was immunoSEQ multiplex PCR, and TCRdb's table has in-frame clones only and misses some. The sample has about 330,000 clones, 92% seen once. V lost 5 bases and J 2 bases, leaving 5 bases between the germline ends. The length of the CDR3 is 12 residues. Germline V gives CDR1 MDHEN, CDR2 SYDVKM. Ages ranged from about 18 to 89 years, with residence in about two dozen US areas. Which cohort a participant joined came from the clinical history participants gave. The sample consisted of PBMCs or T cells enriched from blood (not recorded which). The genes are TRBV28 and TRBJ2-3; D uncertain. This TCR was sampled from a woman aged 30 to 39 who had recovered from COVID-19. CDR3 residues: CASSRFTDTQYF. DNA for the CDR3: TGTGCCAGCAGTCGTTTCACAGATACGCAGTATTTT.